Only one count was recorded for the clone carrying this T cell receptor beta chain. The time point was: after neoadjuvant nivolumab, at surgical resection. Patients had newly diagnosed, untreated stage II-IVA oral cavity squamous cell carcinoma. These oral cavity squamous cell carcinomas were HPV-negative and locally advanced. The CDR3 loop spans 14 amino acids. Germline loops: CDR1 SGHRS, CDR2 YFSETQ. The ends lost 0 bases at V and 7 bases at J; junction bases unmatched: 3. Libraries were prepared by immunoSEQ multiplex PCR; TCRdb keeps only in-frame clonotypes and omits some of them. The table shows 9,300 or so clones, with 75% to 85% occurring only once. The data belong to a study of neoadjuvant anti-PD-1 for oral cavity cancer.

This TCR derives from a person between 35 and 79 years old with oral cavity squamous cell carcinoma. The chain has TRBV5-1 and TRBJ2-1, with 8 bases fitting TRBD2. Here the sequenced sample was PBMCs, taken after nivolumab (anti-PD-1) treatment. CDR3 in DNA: TGCGCCAGCAGCTTGGGACTAGCGCTGAATGAGCAGTTCTTC. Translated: CASSLGLALNEQFF.